This is a list of T cell receptor beta chains from one sample in a study of blood T cell repertoires in COVID-19. The data were produced by immunoSEQ multiplex PCR, yet TCRdb's version contains in-frame clones alone and is incomplete. In the table there are 300,000 to 400,000 clones, around 90% of which are singletons. The sample comprised peripheral blood. These receptors came from a woman aged 18-29 years who had recovered from COVID-19. Both conserved end residues are part of each CDR3. D genes are given only for firm matches. The listing skips clone size in some rows; elsewhere it reads once, few, many or a size class.

>TRBV6-5|.|TRBJ2-4|few
TGTGCCAGCAGTTCCTTTACCACGGGGGTGCGGGGTCAGTACTTC
CASSSFTTGVRGQYF
>TRBV19|.|TRBJ1-2|.
TGTGCCAGTAGTACAGGGGACTATGGCTACACCTTC
CASSTGDYGYTF
>TRBV25-1|.|TRBJ1-6|.
TGTGCCAGCAGTGATCCAAAACAGGGAGGGCGGTCACCCCTCCACTTT
CASSDPKQGGRSPLHF
>TRBV10-3|.|TRBJ1-6|once
TGTGCCATCACTGGTGAGGCAAATTCACCCCTCCACTTT
CAITGEANSPLHF
>TRBV27|TRBD1|TRBJ1-1|.
TGTGCCAGCAGTTCTAGGACAGGGCGAAGGACTGAAGCTTTCTTT
CASSSRTGRRTEAFF
>TRBV4-1|.|TRBJ2-1|.
TGCGCCAGCAGCCAAGATTCGAGGTTTGAGCAGTTCTTC
CASSQDSRFEQFF
>TRBV19|.|TRBJ1-5|.
TGTGCCAGTAGTATAGTTCAAGGGGATCAGCCCCAGCATTTT
CASSIVQGDQPQHF
>TRBV29-1|.|TRBJ1-1|.
TGCAGCGCCGAGGCCGGTGAGAACACTGAAGCTTTCTTT
CSAEAGENTEAFF
>TRBV28|.|TRBJ1-2|.
TGTGCCAGCAGCCCGACAGGATTCTATGGCTACACCTTC
CASSPTGFYGYTF
>TRBV29-1|.|TRBJ1-2|.
TGCAGCGTTGAACGCAGGTCGAACTATGGCTACACCTTC
CSVERRSNYGYTF
>TRBV5-1|.|TRBJ2-1|few
TGCGCCAGCAGCTTGGCCGAGGCGGGGGCCGAATTCTTC
CASSLAEAGAEFF
>TRBV4-3|.|TRBJ2-2|.
TGCGCCAGCAGCCAAGATCTACTAGCTTATCGTACCGGGGAGCTGTTTTTT
CASSQDLLAYRTGELFF
>TRBV7-9|.|TRBJ2-1|.
TGTGCCAGCAGCCCGGAAGCAGGGAAAGAGCAGTTCTTC
CASSPEAGKEQFF
>TRBV30|.|TRBJ1-4|.
TGTGCCTGGAGTCCCGGATGGGGCTCTATTGACACAAATGAAAAACTGTTTTTT
CAWSPGWGSIDTNEKLFF
>TRBV5-1|TRBD2|TRBJ2-5|.
TGCGCCAGCAGCTCGATAGCGGGAATGGGGGAGACCCAGTACTTC
CASSSIAGMGETQYF
>TRBV6-1|.|TRBJ1-5|.
TGTGCCAGCAGTGAGGGGGGGCATAATCAGCCCCAGCATTTT
CASSEGGHNQPQHF
>TRBV18|TRBD2|TRBJ2-3|.
TGTGCCAGCTCACCCTGGACTAGCGGGAGGACAGATACGCAGTATTTT
CASSPWTSGRTDTQYF
>TRBV6-5|.|TRBJ1-2|once
TGTGCCAGCAGTTACGAGGGAGGGGTAAACTATGGCTACACCTTC
CASSYEGGVNYGYTF
>TRBV27|TRBD1|TRBJ1-1|.
TGTGCCAGCCGGGACAGACTTAATACTGAAGCTTTCTTT
CASRDRLNTEAFF
>TRBV7-9|TRBD2|TRBJ2-5|.
TGTGCCAGCAGCACGGGACTAGCGGGAGGGTGGGAGACCCAGTACTTC
CASSTGLAGGWETQYF
>TRBV19|.|TRBJ2-1|once
TGTGCCAGTAGTCACCACCATTACAGGTTGACTAGCTCCTACAATGAGCAGTTCTTC
CASSHHHYRLTSSYNEQFF
>TRBV7-9|TRBD1|TRBJ1-5|few
TGTGCCAGCAGCTCAGGGACAGGGGGCTATCAGCCCCAGCATTTT
CASSSGTGGYQPQHF
>TRBV16|.|TRBJ2-1|.
TGTGCCAGCAGCCAATTGGCGGGGTCCTACAATGAGCAGTTCTTC
CASSQLAGSYNEQFF
>TRBV6-5|TRBD1|TRBJ2-3|.
TGTGCCAGCATTCCGGGACAGGGGTCAGCAGATACGCAGTATTTT
CASIPGQGSADTQYF
>TRBV28|.|TRBJ1-2|.
TGTGCCAGCAGTTTGGGTCCGGACAGCTATGGCTACACCTTC
CASSLGPDSYGYTF
>TRBV7-2|.|TRBJ1-5|.
TGTGCCAGCACCCTAGGGGGGCCCCAGCATTTT
CASTLGGPQHF
>TRBV7-9|TRBD1|TRBJ1-3|.
TGTGCCAGCAGAGACAGGGGCTCTGGAAACACCATATATTTT
CASRDRGSGNTIYF
>TRBV27|.|TRBJ1-2|.
TGTGCCAGCAGTTTATTGGGAGGGGAAGGGGGCTACACCTTC
CASSLLGGEGGYTF
>TRBV11-2|.|TRBJ2-1|.
TGTGCCAGCGCCTGGGGATACGGGAGCTCCTACAATGAGCAGTTCTTC
CASAWGYGSSYNEQFF
>TRBV5-1|TRBD2|TRBJ2-3|.
TGCGCCAGCAGCTCGCCCTTGGACGGGCGGGAGACAGATACGCAGTATTTT
CASSSPLDGRETDTQYF
>TRBV19|.|TRBJ2-5|.
TGTGCCAGTAGTATGGCGGGAAGTGAATTAGAGACCCAGTACTTC
CASSMAGSELETQYF
>TRBV19|.|TRBJ1-1|.
TGTGCCAGTAATTCCAAGTTTGGTGGGCGTCGGGGAGGAACTGAAGCTTTCTTT
CASNSKFGGRRGGTEAFF
>TRBV7-9|TRBD1|TRBJ1-1|.
TGTGCCAGCAGCTTCCTCACAGGGGGTAACACTGAAGCTTTCTTT
CASSFLTGGNTEAFF